The 22 T cell receptor beta chains below were found in one sample sequenced in a study of blood T cell repertoires in COVID-19. The table came from immunoSEQ multiplex PCR; TCRdb's copy has only in-frame clones and leaves some out. The sample carries some 96,000 clones, about 85% recorded once. The source material was peripheral blood. The receptors originated from a human donor in a cohort sampled during active COVID-19.

V usage is TRBV4-1 and J usage is TRBJ2-6; D gene unclear. CDR1 and CDR2 (germline): MGHRA, YSYEKL. The V and J ends lost 0 bases and 2 bases respectively, with 11 bases between them. The CDR3 sequence is 17 residues long. CDR3 sequence: CASSQDVLLAGANVLTF. CDR3 nucleotides: TGCGCCAGCAGCCAAGATGTTTTGCTAGCTGGGGCCAACGTCCTGACTTTC.

V is TRBV7-2 and J is TRBJ2-7, with 9 bases lining up with TRBD2. With V trimmed by 5 bases and J by 7 bases, 9 bases remained unmatched. CDR1 and CDR2 (germline): SGHTA, FQGNSA. The CDR3 consists of 14 residues. The DNA of the CDR3 is TGTGCCAGCAGCATGCCCGGGACTAGCTGGGAGCAGTACTTC. Translation gives CASSMPGTSWEQYF.

This clone has just one count. V usage is TRBV7-9 and J usage is TRBJ2-5; 14 bases align to TRBD2. Per the germline V gene, CDR1 is SEHNR and CDR2 is FQNEAQ (reference sequence). After removal of 5 bases from V and 5 bases from J, the junction contained 10 bases not matched to a gene. The CDR3 is 17 residues long. In DNA, the CDR3 is TGTGCCAGCAGCCCTCGAGGGACTAGCGGGAGAGGGGAGACCCAGTACTTC. Protein sequence: CASSPRGTSGRGETQYF.

The V and J genes are TRBV9 and TRBJ2-1; D perhaps matches TRBD2 (5 bases). V shed 0 bases and J shed 6 bases, with 13 bases lying between them. The CDR3 is 15 residues long. Germline CDR1 SGDLS, CDR2 YYNGEE. CDR3 residues: CASSVGVSAPNEQFF. The CDR3 DNA reads TGTGCCAGCAGCGTAGGTGTTAGCGCCCCCAATGAGCAGTTCTTC.

V usage is TRBV4-1 and J usage is TRBJ1-5, with 7 bases that match TRBD1. The CDR3 is 13 amino acids. V shed 3 bases, J shed 7 bases, and the junction held 3 bases outside the gene matches. Germline-derived CDR1 and CDR2 are MGHRA and YSYEKL. The CDR3 DNA follows: TGCGCCAGCAGCCAGGGACAGTCCCAGCCCCAGCATTTT. Its translation: CASSQGQSQPQHF.

The V call is TRBV20-1, the J call TRBJ2-6, with D unclear. The V gene lost 3 bases and the J gene lost 3 bases, with 9 bases spanning the gap. Germline lookup yields CDR1 DFQATT and CDR2 SNEGSKA (reference sequence). The CDR3 spans 14 residues. The CDR3 is CSASSGVGANVLTF. Written as DNA, the CDR3 is TGCAGTGCTAGTTCCGGAGTTGGGGCCAACGTCCTGACTTTC.

The chain recombines TRBV7-9 with TRBJ2-5; no clear D gene. The CDR3 length is 15 residues. The germline V gene encodes CDR1 SEHNR and CDR2 FQNEAQ (reference sequence). Deletions cut 0 bases from V and 5 bases from J, with 13 bases between. CDR3 in DNA: TGTGCCAGCAGCTTAGCTTATAGCCTTGGGGAGACCCAGTACTTC. It encodes CASSLAYSLGETQYF.

The chain recombines TRBV7-2 with TRBJ1-5; D might be TRBD1 (5 bases). The CDR3 consists of 15 residues. Germline-derived CDR1 and CDR2 are SGHTA and FQGNSA. Trimming took 4 bases from V and 1 from J, leaving 11 bases between them. CDR3 sequence (DNA): TGTGCCAGCAGCTGGGGGAGGGTAAGCAATCAGCCCCAGCATTTT. Amino acid sequence: CASSWGRVSNQPQHF.

The V gene is TRBV6-1, the J gene TRBJ2-5; unclear D gene. This CDR3 contains 13 residues. CDR1 is MNHNS and CDR2 is SASEGT in the germline V gene. The germline V and J ends were trimmed by 3 bases and 1 base, with 6 bases remaining between them. CDR3 sequence: CASSEAPQETQYF. For the CDR3, the DNA is TGTGCCAGCAGTGAGGCTCCCCAAGAGACCCAGTACTTC.

The CDR3 spells CASSGAQGAVSPLHF. CDR3 in DNA: TGTGCCAGCAGCGGAGCACAGGGTGCGGTTTCACCCCTCCACTTT. The V gene is TRBV7-2, the J gene TRBJ1-6; D is perhaps TRBD1 (6 bases). The CDR3 is 15 amino acids. CDR1 and CDR2 from the germline V gene are SGHTA and FQGNSA. V lost 5 bases to trimming and J lost 9 bases, with 17 bases between them.

The chain employs TRBV13 and TRBJ2-7; maybe TRBD1 (6 bases). The germline gives CDR1 PRHDT, CDR2 FYEKMQ (reference sequence). This CDR3 spans 14 amino acids. V lost 5 bases, J lost 5 bases, and 16 bases lay in between. DNA of the CDR3: TGTGCCAGCAGCCCTGGGTTGGGGGCTGACGAGCAGTACTTC. It translates to CASSPGLGADEQYF.

This chain joins TRBV19 and TRBJ1-2; tentative D call: TRBD1 (5 bases). This CDR3 has 17 residues. The germline V gene has CDR1 LNHDA and CDR2 SQIVND (reference sequence). Trimming shortened V by 5 bases and J by 3 bases, and 22 bases separated the two germline ends. The CDR3: CASSSRLLGHFDYGYTF. DNA for the CDR3: TGTGCCAGTAGTTCCAGGCTCCTAGGACATTTTGACTATGGCTACACCTTC.

In its sample, this clone was seen once. This chain connects TRBV6-2 or TRBV6-3 to TRBJ2-1; 9 bases are shared with TRBD2. The CDR3 is made up of 14 amino acids. V lost 6 bases to trimming and J lost 7 bases; unmatched junction nucleotides: 7. Germline CDR1 reads MNHEY; CDR2 reads SVGEGT. For the CDR3, the DNA is TGTGCCAGCAGCCTAAATAGCGGGAGTAATGAGCAGTTCTTC. Translation: CASSLNSGSNEQFF.

The V gene is TRBV30, the J gene TRBJ1-2, with D possibly matching TRBD1 (5 bases). V lost 0 bases and J lost 7, with 24 bases in between. In germline, CDR1 is GTSNPN, CDR2 SVGIG (reference sequence). The CDR3 has 17 amino acids. CDR3 protein: CAWSVRQGAGGFPGYTF. The DNA of the CDR3 is TGTGCCTGGAGTGTACGGCAGGGTGCGGGAGGGTTCCCTGGCTACACCTTC.

This chain links TRBV15 with TRBJ1-2; TRBD1 aligns across 8 bases. From germline, CDR1 is LNHNV and CDR2 YYDKDF (reference sequence). The CDR3 extends over 16 amino acids. Trimming removed 0 bases from V and 8 bases from J; junction bases left unmatched: 11. The CDR3 is CATSRDPGGRVGGYTF. The CDR3 DNA is TGTGCCACCAGCAGAGACCCAGGGGGCCGAGTCGGAGGCTACACCTTC.

The chain uses TRBV6-2 or TRBV6-3 and TRBJ1-2; 10 bases map to TRBD1. Germline CDR1 and CDR2: MNHEY and SVGEGT. The V and J ends lost 6 bases and 5 bases, in that order; junction bases with no gene match: 12. The CDR3 extends over 16 amino acids. The CDR3 reads CASSGTGTGERYGYTF. In DNA form, the CDR3 reads TGTGCCAGCAGCGGAACCGGGACAGGGGAAAGGTATGGCTACACCTTC.

This chain joins TRBV20-1 and TRBJ1-5; weak D call: TRBD1 (5 bases). This CDR3 contains 13 residues. CDR1 and CDR2 from the germline V gene are DFQATT and SNEGSKA (reference sequence). V was shortened by 3 bases and J by 5 bases, with 11 bases between the two germline ends. The CDR3 DNA reads as TGCAGTGCTAGTGCGGGGGGGGATCAGCCCCAGCATTTT. It codes for CSASAGGDQPQHF.

The V call is TRBV10-1, the J call TRBJ2-7, with TRBD1 as a possible D gene (6 bases). The CDR3 loop spans 15 amino acids. Germline V gene sequence: CDR1 WNHNN, CDR2 SYGVQD (reference sequence). V dropped 4 bases and J dropped 5 bases, with 18 bases sitting between them. The CDR3 is CASSAAQGKGHEQYF. DNA for the CDR3: TGCGCCAGCAGTGCGGCTCAGGGGAAGGGTCACGAGCAGTACTTC.

The chain recombines TRBV6-1 with TRBJ2-1; 8 bases line up with TRBD2. This CDR3 region has 16 residues. Germline trimming cut 3 bases from V and 0 bases from J; bases unmatched to any gene: 4. Germline-derived CDR1 and CDR2 are MNHNS and SASEGT. CDR3 coding DNA: TGTGCCAGCAGTGACCCTAGCGGGCCCTCCTACAATGAGCAGTTCTTC. As protein: CASSDPSGPSYNEQFF.

The rearrangement uses TRBV10-3 and TRBJ2-1; TRBD1 aligns across 7 bases. This CDR3 spans 13 amino acids. Germline assignment: CDR1 ENHRY and CDR2 SYGVKD. V was clipped by 4 bases and J by 7 bases; unmatched bases: 4. DNA of the CDR3: TGTGCCATCAGTGGGCAACAGGGGAATGAGCAGTTCTTC. This encodes CAISGQQGNEQFF.

This rearrangement joins TRBV28 to TRBJ1-1, with 7 bases matching TRBD1. Germline-derived CDR1 and CDR2 are MDHEN and SYDVKM. The CDR3 has 17 residues. Unmatched junction bases numbered 12, after V lost 2 bases and J lost 3 bases. In DNA form, the CDR3 reads TGTGCCAGCAGTTTAACAGGCAGGGGGGATTTCGACACTGAAGCTTTCTTT. Amino acids: CASSLTGRGDFDTEAFF.

V usage is TRBV5-1 and J usage is TRBJ2-5; 8 nucleotides line up with TRBD2. Germline CDR1 and CDR2: SGHRS and YFSETQ. CDR3 length equals 17 residues. V lost 5 bases, J lost 4 bases, and 16 bases stayed unmatched. CDR3 nucleotide sequence: TGCGCCAGCAGACCAACCGCCTTGGGCGGGAGGAGAGAGACCCAGTACTTC. Protein product: CASRPTALGGRRETQYF.